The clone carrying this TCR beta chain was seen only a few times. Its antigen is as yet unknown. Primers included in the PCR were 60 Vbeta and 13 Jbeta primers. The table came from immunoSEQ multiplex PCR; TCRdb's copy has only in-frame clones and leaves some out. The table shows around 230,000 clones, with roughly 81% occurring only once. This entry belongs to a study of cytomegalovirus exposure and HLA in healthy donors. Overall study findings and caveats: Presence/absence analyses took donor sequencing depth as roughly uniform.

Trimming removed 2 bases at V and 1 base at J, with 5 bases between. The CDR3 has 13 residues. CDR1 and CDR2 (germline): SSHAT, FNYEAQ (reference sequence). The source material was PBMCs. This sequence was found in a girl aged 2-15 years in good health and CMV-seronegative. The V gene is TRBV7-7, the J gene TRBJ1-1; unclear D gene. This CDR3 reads CASSLSGNTEAFF. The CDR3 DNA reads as TGTGCCAGCAGCTTATCCGGGAACACTGAAGCTTTCTTT.